The 32 T cell receptor beta chains below come from one sample, sequenced in a study of blood T cell repertoires in COVID-19. Clones were read by immunoSEQ multiplex PCR, and TCRdb kept only the in-frame ones, dropping some. The sample shows around 88,000 clones, over 70% of them seen only once. The sample consisted of peripheral blood. The receptors derive from a woman of 80 years or more with acute or convalescent COVID-19.

The chain is built from TRBV11-2 and TRBJ2-7, with a weak D call TRBD1 (6 bases). V was pared by 8 bases and J by 2 bases, with 13 bases between. Looked up from germline, CDR1 is SGHAT and CDR2 is FQNNGV. This CDR3 has 13 amino acids. CDR3 nucleotides: TGTGCCAGCGGAAGGACAGTTACCTACGAGCAGTACGTC. Translated: CASGRTVTYEQYV.

The chain employs TRBV2 and TRBJ1-6; no definite D call. Trimming pared 4 bases from V and 0 bases from J, leaving 7 bases between. Germline CDR1 is SNHLY and CDR2 is FYNNEI. The CDR3 has 15 residues. CDR3 residues: CASSGESSYNSPLHF. CDR3 nucleotide sequence: TGTGCCAGCAGTGGAGAGAGCTCCTATAATTCACCCCTCCACTTT.

V is TRBV11-2 and J is TRBJ2-1; 13 positions agree with TRBD2. From germline, CDR1 is SGHAT and CDR2 FQNNGV. Trimming cost V 5 bases and J 4 bases; bases outside gene matches: 8. The CDR3 totals 17 residues. CDR3 sequence reads: CASSPGTSGTYYNEQFF. In DNA, the CDR3 is TGTGCCAGCAGCCCCGGGACTAGCGGGACCTATTACAATGAGCAGTTCTTC.

This chain links TRBV24-1 with TRBJ2-1; D is perhaps TRBD2 (6 bases). V was trimmed by 5 bases and J by 4 bases, leaving 17 bases between them. Germline V gene sequence: CDR1 KGHDR, CDR2 SFDVKD. There are 16 residues in the CDR3. This CDR3 is CATSGGPGLQYNEQFF. The CDR3 bases are TGTGCCACCAGTGGGGGCCCGGGACTCCAATACAATGAGCAGTTCTTC.

The genes are TRBV7-9 and TRBJ1-1, with a possible D match to TRBD1 (5 bases). Per germline, CDR1 SEHNR and CDR2 FQNEAQ (reference sequence). The germline V and J ends were trimmed by 5 bases and 0 bases, with 13 bases remaining between them. The CDR3 is made up of 15 amino acids. In DNA, the CDR3 is TGTGCCAGCAGCCCCCCCGGGGGGGTGAACACTGAAGCTTTCTTT. Translating gives CASSPPGGVNTEAFF.

V usage is TRBV11-2 and J usage is TRBJ2-7; a possible D gene is TRBD2 (7 bases). The CDR3 loop spans 14 amino acids. CDR1 and CDR2 from the germline V gene are SGHAT and FQNNGV. The V and J ends lost 4 bases and 3 bases respectively, with 13 bases between them. The CDR3 spells CASSSGGAHYEQYF. Here the CDR3 DNA reads TGTGCCAGCAGCTCTGGGGGGGCACACTACGAGCAGTACTTC.

The chain carries TRBV7-9 and TRBJ2-1; 13 bases map to TRBD2. The CDR3 is 15 residues long. V was pared by 3 bases and J by 7 bases, with 3 bases of the junction left unmatched. The V gene's germline CDR1 is SEHNR and CDR2 FQNEAQ (reference sequence). The CDR3 protein is CASSLGLAGLNEQFF. For the CDR3, the DNA is TGTGCCAGCAGCTTGGGACTAGCGGGGTTGAATGAGCAGTTCTTC.

This chain connects TRBV4-1 to TRBJ1-2; D gene ambiguous. Trimming removed 1 base from V and 4 bases from J, with 13 bases in between. In germline, CDR1 is MGHRA, CDR2 YSYEKL. The CDR3 covers 15 residues. DNA for the CDR3: TGCGCCAGCAGCCAAGGGGTGCGGGGTGCCTATGGCTACACCTTC. Amino acids: CASSQGVRGAYGYTF.

The chain has TRBV18 and TRBJ1-1; possible D gene TRBD1, 6 bases. The germline V gene has CDR1 KGHSH and CDR2 LQKENI. Trimming took off 3 bases at V and 2 bases at J, with 13 bases between the two ends. The CDR3 spans 15 residues. The CDR3 DNA reads as TGTGCCAGCTCACCCCTCAGGGGTGGAAACACTGAAGCTTTCTTT. This gives the protein CASSPLRGGNTEAFF.

This chain links TRBV6-2 or TRBV6-3 with TRBJ2-7, with unresolved D. Trimming stripped 6 bases from V and 12 bases from J, with 18 bases between. CDR3 size: 12 residues. The germline gives CDR1 MNHEY, CDR2 SVGEGT. For the CDR3, the DNA is TGTGCCAGCAGCCAGACACCTTCCGAGTCGTACGTC. This codes for CASSQTPSESYV.

This chain uses TRBV2 with TRBJ2-3; 8 bases align to TRBD2. V dropped 11 bases and J dropped 4; count of bases not matched to a gene: 11. The CDR3 has 14 residues. Looked up from germline, CDR1 is SNHLY and CDR2 is FYNNEI. CDR3 DNA: TGTGCCCAGCAGTCCAGCGGGGGTCCAGATACGCAGTATTTT. Translating it yields CAQQSSGGPDTQYF.

The chain is built from TRBV5-6 and TRBJ2-2, with D maybe TRBD2 (5 bases). Trimming cost V 3 bases and J 5 bases, with 17 bases left between them. Germline values: CDR1 SGHDT, CDR2 YYEEEE. The CDR3 is made up of 16 amino acids. The DNA of the CDR3 is TGTGCCAGCAGCTCTCAGTCCAGCGGTGCAACCGGGGAGCTGTTTTTT. Translating it yields CASSSQSSGATGELFF. Looking up the rest from reference TRBV5-6 and TRBJ2-2 gives the full variable domain: DAGVTQSPTHLIKTRGQQVTLRCSPKSGHDTVSWYQQALGQGPQFIFQYYEEEERQRGNFPDRFSGHQFPNYSSELNVNALLLGDSALYLCASSSQSSGATGELFFGEGSRLTVL.

This clone rates as medium-sized. The chain combines TRBV10-3 with TRBJ1-4; no clear D gene. The germline V gene has CDR1 ENHRY and CDR2 SYGVKD. Between the trimmed V and J ends, which lost 10 bases and 0 bases, there was a span of 9 bases. CDR3 length equals 13 residues. CDR3 bases: TGTGCCAGCTCAGGTGCAACTAATGAAAAACTGTTTTTT. It is translated as CASSGATNEKLFF.

The rearrangement links TRBV4-2 to TRBJ1-4; D is unclear. This CDR3 comprises 16 residues. Germline V gene sequence: CDR1 LGHNA, CDR2 YNFKEQ. Trimming removed 1 base at V and 4 bases at J, with 13 bases between. The CDR3, as DNA: TGTGCCAGCAGCCAAGCCCTGGAGGAGGTTAATGAAAAACTGTTTTTT. It codes for CASSQALEEVNEKLFF.

This chain joins TRBV6-6 and TRBJ1-5; possibly TRBD1 for D (5 bases). Germline V gives CDR1 MNHNY, CDR2 SVGAGI (reference sequence). Trimming removed 6 bases at V and 3 bases at J, with 15 bases between. The CDR3 sequence is 15 residues long. CDR3 amino acids: CASRAGLGVNQPQHF. The CDR3 DNA sequence: TGTGCCAGCAGGGCGGGGCTGGGGGTCAATCAGCCCCAGCATTTT.

The chain is built from TRBV5-1 and TRBJ1-5, with D perhaps matching TRBD1 (6 bases). Germline loops: CDR1 SGHRS, CDR2 YFSETQ. V shed 0 bases and J shed 1 base, with 8 bases lying between them. CDR3 length equals 15 residues. The CDR3 bases are TGCGCCAGCAGCTTGGGGGACAACAGCAATCAGCCCCAGCATTTT. This gives the protein CASSLGDNSNQPQHF.

J is TRBJ2-3 and V is TRBV19; 7 bases agree with TRBD1. Losses at the gene ends were 2 bases for V and 13 bases for J; bases not matched to a gene: 9. Germline CDR1 reads LNHDA; CDR2 reads SQIVND (reference sequence). This CDR3 is built from 13 residues. CDR3 nucleotides: TGTGCCAGTAGTATATTAGGGGACAGAGGGGAGTATTTT. Translating it yields CASSILGDRGEYF.

Sample share makes this clone large. The chain joins TRBV7-2 to TRBJ1-6; no definite D call. The CDR3 extends over 17 amino acids. The V gene's germline CDR1 is SGHTA and CDR2 FQGNSA. V lost 1 base to trimming and J lost 4 bases, with 14 bases between them. The CDR3 sequence is CASSLVGSRSYNSPLHF. The DNA for the CDR3 is TGTGCCAGCAGCTTAGTCGGTAGCAGATCGTATAATTCACCCCTCCACTTT.

This sequence joins TRBV3-1 (or the pseudogene TRBV3-2) and TRBJ1-2; 10 bases fit TRBD1. CDR1 LGHDT and CDR2 YNNKEL come from the germline V gene (reference sequence). This CDR3 has 14 residues. The V gene end was trimmed by 3 bases and the J gene end by 5 bases; junction bases not matched to a gene: 3. CDR3 bases: TGTGCCAGCAGCCAGAGGACAGGGGGTTATGGCTACACCTTC. It yields the protein CASSQRTGGYGYTF.

This chain connects TRBV5-6 to TRBJ2-5; D perhaps matches TRBD1 (6 bases). CDR3 length: 16 amino acids. Germline V gene sequence: CDR1 SGHDT, CDR2 YYEEEE. V lost 1 base and J lost 5, with 18 bases in between. CDR3 protein: CASSLYGAGVKETQYF. Here the CDR3 DNA reads TGTGCCAGCAGCTTGTATGGGGCAGGGGTGAAGGAGACCCAGTACTTC.

The chain employs TRBV7-9 and TRBJ1-3, with a weak D call TRBD1 (6 bases). The CDR3 is 15 residues long. Germline V gives CDR1 SEHNR, CDR2 FQNEAQ (reference sequence). V lost 5 bases to trimming and J lost 0 bases, with 11 bases between them. The CDR3 bases are TGTGCCAGCAGCCGTACAGGGATCTCTGGAAACACCATATATTTT. This codes for CASSRTGISGNTIYF.

Details on this clone: It is likely a read error, because the conserved phenylalanine at the end of the CDR3 is missing. It is unclear where the CDR3 begins or ends on the DNA, so no DNA is shown, and the CDR3 is as TCRdb lists it. The rearrangement joins TRBV7-8 to TRBJ1-1. The CDR3 is 18 amino acids in total, end residues counted. Germline CDR1 and CDR2: SGHVS and FQNEAQ. CDR3 loop: CASSLTVEPRLGFPRGSI.

This chain connects TRBV3-1 (or the pseudogene TRBV3-2) to TRBJ1-5, with no clear D. The V end lost 0 bases, the J end lost 7 bases, and 13 bases lay between the germline ends. The V gene's germline CDR1 is LGHDT and CDR2 YNNKEL (reference sequence). This CDR3 is 15 amino acids long. CDR3 nucleotide sequence: TGTGCCAGCAGCCAAGATTCAGGAGGGCAACAGCCCCAGCATTTT. Protein: CASSQDSGGQQPQHF.

The chain carries TRBV24-1 and TRBJ1-2; 8 bases agree with TRBD1. Germline assignment: CDR1 KGHDR and CDR2 SFDVKD. Unmatched junction bases numbered 3, after V lost 3 bases and J lost 7 bases. The CDR3 extends over 13 amino acids. The DNA for the CDR3 is TGTGCCACCAGTGATGGACAGGGTGGTGGCTACACCTTC. It specifies CATSDGQGGGYTF.

The chain joins TRBV6-5 to TRBJ2-7; 8 bases map to TRBD1. V lost 10 bases, J lost 4 bases, and 9 bases stayed unmatched. The CDR3 runs 13 residues. Germline V gives CDR1 MNHEY, CDR2 SVGAGI. CDR3 in DNA: TGTGCCACTACCGACAGGGGTCCATACGAGCAGTACGTC. Translation gives CATTDRGPYEQYV.

In this sample, this clone turned up a few times. The gene calls are TRBV6-5 and TRBJ2-7; D not certain. The germline V and J ends were trimmed by 6 bases and 0 bases, with 9 bases remaining between them. Germline values: CDR1 MNHEY, CDR2 SVGAGI. This CDR3 region has 13 residues. The CDR3 DNA reads as TGTGCCAGCAGCGACTCTAACTCCTACGAGCAGTACTTC. Its translation: CASSDSNSYEQYF.

The rearrangement joins TRBV9 to TRBJ1-1; TRBD1 might be the D (5 bases). V lost 4 bases and J 0 bases, leaving 13 bases between the germline ends. The CDR3 is 15 residues long. Germline loops: CDR1 SGDLS, CDR2 YYNGEE. DNA for the CDR3: TGTGCCAGCAGCTCAGCGGGGGGGTTGAACACTGAAGCTTTCTTT. Protein product: CASSSAGGLNTEAFF.

The chain is built from TRBV6-5 and TRBJ1-2, with 7 bases fitting TRBD1. Germline CDR1 reads MNHEY; CDR2 reads SVGAGI. Germline trimming cut 5 bases from V and 4 bases from J; bases unmatched to any gene: 10. The CDR3 is made up of 15 amino acids. The CDR3 bases are TGTGCCAGCAGTCGCCGACAGGGAAAAATCTATGGCTACACCTTC. Protein product: CASSRRQGKIYGYTF.

The chain has TRBV4-3 and TRBJ1-4; no clear D gene. This CDR3 comprises 14 residues. Trimming removed 1 base from V and 3 bases from J, with 6 bases in between. Germline loops: CDR1 LGHNA, CDR2 YSLEER. CDR3 nucleotide sequence: TGCGCCAGCAGCCAAGGGGGAGCTAATGAAAAACTGTTTTTT. It translates to CASSQGGANEKLFF.

The CDR3 loop is CASSALAGGPLSTDTQYF. The CDR3 coding sequence is TGTGCCAGCAGCGCACTAGCGGGGGGGCCCCTAAGCACAGATACGCAGTATTTT. The chain joins TRBV2 to TRBJ2-3; 13 nucleotides line up with TRBD2. CDR3 length equals 18 residues. J gave up 0 bases and V 6 bases, and 9 bases lay outside the gene matches. Germline V gives CDR1 SNHLY, CDR2 FYNNEI.

V and J are TRBV5-8 and TRBJ2-2; possible D gene TRBD1, 6 bases. CDR3 size: 17 residues. The V gene's germline CDR1 is SGHTS and CDR2 YDEGEE. V lost 7 bases, J lost 2 bases, and 21 bases lay in between. For the CDR3, the DNA is TGTGCCAGCCGACGACCGGGACAAACTTCCAACACCGGGGAGCTGTTTTTT. It translates to CASRRPGQTSNTGELFF.

This chain links TRBV1 with TRBJ2-5; the table's D call TRBD2 went unverified against the DNA. TRBV1 is reported as a pseudogene. The CDR3 is 16 residues long. The CDR3 sequence: CTSSQLLAGGKETQYF. As DNA, the CDR3 is TGCACCAGCAGCCAGCTACTAGCGGGGGGCAAGGAGACCCAGTACTTC.